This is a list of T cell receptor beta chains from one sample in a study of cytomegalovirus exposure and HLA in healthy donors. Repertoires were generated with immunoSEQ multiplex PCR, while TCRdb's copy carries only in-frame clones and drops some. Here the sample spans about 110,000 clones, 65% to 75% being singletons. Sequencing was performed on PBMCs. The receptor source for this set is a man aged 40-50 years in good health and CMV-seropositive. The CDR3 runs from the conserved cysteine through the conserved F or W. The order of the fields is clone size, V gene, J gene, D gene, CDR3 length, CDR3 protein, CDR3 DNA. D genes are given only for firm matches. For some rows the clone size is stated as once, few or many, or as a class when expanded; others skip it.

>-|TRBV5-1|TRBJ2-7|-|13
CASSRPGGGEQYF
TGCGCCAGCAGCCGACCCGGGGGAGGCGAGCAGTACTTC
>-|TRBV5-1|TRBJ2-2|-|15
CASSLGHLNTGELFF
TGCGCCAGCAGCTTGGGACATTTGAACACCGGGGAGCTGTTTTTT
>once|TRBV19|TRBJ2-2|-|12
CASSRAPGELFF
TGTGCCAGTAGCAGGGCTCCCGGGGAGCTGTTTTTT
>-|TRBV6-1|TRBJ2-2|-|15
CASRGYRERTGELFF
TGTGCCAGCCGAGGATACAGGGAGCGGACCGGGGAGCTGTTTTTT
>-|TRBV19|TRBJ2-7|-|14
CASSIVLEGYEQYF
TGTGCCAGTAGTATAGTACTAGAGGGATACGAGCAGTACTTC
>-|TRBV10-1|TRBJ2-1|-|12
CASSEYAGEQFF
TGCGCCAGCAGTGAGTACGCGGGAGAGCAGTTCTTC
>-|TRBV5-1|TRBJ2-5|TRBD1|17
CASSKPGTGDPGGTQYF
TGCGCCAGCAGCAAACCCGGGACAGGGGATCCCGGGGGGACCCAGTACTTC
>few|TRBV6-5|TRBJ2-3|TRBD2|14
CASKRGPSTDTQYF
TGTGCCAGTAAGCGGGGCCCTAGCACAGATACGCAGTATTTT
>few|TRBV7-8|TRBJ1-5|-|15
CASSLAAGRDQPQHF
TGTGCCAGCAGCTTAGCGGCAGGGCGCGATCAGCCCCAGCATTTT
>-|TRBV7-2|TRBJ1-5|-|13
CASSLDSNQPQHF
TGTGCCAGCAGCTTGGACAGTAATCAGCCCCAGCATTTT
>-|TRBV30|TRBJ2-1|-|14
CAWSVAGTYNEQFF
TGTGCCTGGAGTGTAGCGGGTACTTACAATGAGCAGTTCTTC
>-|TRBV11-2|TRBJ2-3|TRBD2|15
CASSSILAGGDTQYF
TGTGCCAGCAGCTCTATACTAGCGGGAGGCGATACGCAGTATTTT
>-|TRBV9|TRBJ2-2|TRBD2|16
CASSVEGLAGTGELFF
TGTGCCAGCAGCGTAGAGGGACTAGCGGGCACCGGGGAGCTGTTTTTT
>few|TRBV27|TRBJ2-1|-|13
CASQQSSYNEQFF
TGTGCCTCACAGCAGAGCTCCTACAATGAGCAGTTCTTC